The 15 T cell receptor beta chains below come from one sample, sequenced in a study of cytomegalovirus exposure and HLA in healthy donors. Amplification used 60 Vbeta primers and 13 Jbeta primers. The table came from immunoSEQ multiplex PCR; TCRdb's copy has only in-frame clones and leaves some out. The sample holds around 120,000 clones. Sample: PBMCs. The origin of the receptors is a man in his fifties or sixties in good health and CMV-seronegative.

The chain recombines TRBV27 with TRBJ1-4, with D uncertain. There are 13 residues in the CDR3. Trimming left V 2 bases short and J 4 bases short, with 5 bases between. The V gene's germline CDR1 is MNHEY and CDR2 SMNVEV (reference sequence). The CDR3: CASSLQNNEKLFF. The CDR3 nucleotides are TGTGCCAGCAGTTTACAGAATAATGAAAAACTGTTTTTT.

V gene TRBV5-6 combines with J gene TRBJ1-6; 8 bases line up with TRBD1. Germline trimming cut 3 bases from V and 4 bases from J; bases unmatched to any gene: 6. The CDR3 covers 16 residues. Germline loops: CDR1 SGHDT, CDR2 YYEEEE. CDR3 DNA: TGTGCCAGCAGCTCCGGGACAGGACTGTATAATTCACCCCTCCACTTT. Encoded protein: CASSSGTGLYNSPLHF.

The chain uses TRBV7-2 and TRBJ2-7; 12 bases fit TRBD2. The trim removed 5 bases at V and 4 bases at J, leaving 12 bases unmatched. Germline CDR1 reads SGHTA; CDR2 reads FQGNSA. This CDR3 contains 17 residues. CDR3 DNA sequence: TGTGCCAGCAGCCCCAAGCCCATGCTAGCGGGAGGGTACGAGCAGTACTTC. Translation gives CASSPKPMLAGGYEQYF. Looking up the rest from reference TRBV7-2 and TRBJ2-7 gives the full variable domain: GAGVSQSPSNKVTEKGKDVELRCDPISGHTALYWYRQSLGQGLEFLIYFQGNSAPDKSGLPSDRFSAERTGGSVSTLTIQRTQQEDSAVYLCASSPKPMLAGGYEQYFGPGTRLTVT.

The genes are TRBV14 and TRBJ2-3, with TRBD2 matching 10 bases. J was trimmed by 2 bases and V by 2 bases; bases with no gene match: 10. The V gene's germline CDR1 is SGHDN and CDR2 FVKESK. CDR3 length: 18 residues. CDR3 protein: CASSQWLLAGSNTDTQYF. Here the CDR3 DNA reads TGTGCCAGCAGCCAATGGTTACTAGCGGGGTCTAACACAGATACGCAGTATTTT.

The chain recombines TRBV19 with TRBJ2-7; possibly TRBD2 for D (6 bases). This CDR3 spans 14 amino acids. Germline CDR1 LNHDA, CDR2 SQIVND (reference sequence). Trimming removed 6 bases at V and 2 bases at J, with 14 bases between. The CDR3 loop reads CASRLQEGPYEQYF. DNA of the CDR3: TGTGCCAGTAGACTCCAGGAGGGTCCCTACGAGCAGTACTTC. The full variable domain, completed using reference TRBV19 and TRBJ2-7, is DGGITQSPKYLFRKEGQNVTLSCEQNLNHDAMYWYRQDPGQGLRLIYYSQIVNDFQKGDIAEGYSVSREKKESFPLTVTSAQKNPTAFYLCASRLQEGPYEQYFGPGTRLTVT.

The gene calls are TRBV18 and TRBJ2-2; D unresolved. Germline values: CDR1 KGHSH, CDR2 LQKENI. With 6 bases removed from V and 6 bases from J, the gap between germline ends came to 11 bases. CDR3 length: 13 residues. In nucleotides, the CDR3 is TGTGCCAGCTCGAGTCCGAATGCCGGGGAGCTGTTTTTT. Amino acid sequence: CASSSPNAGELFF.

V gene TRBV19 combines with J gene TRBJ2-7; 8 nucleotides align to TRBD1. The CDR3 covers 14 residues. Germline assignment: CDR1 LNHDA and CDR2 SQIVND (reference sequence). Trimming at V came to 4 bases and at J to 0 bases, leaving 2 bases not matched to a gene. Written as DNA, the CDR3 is TGTGCCAGTAGTACCGGACAGGGCTCCTACGAGCAGTACTTC. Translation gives CASSTGQGSYEQYF.

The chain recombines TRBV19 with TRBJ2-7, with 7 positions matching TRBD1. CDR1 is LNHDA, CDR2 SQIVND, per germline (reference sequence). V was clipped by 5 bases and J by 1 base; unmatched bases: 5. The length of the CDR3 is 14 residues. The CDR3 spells CASSYGRGSYEQYF. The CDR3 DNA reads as TGTGCCAGTAGTTATGGCAGGGGGTCCTACGAGCAGTACTTC.

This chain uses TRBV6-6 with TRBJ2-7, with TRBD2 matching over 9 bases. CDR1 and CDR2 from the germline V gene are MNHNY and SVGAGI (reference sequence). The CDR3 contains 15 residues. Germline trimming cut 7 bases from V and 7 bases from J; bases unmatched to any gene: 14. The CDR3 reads CASTLQLAGAPEQYF. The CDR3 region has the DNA TGTGCCAGCACACTCCAACTAGCGGGCGCACCGGAGCAGTACTTC.

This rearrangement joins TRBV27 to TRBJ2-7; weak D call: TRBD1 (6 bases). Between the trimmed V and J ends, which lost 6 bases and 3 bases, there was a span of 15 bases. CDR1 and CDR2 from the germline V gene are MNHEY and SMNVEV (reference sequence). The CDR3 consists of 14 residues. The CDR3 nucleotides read TGTGCCAGCAGCAACGGAGGACAGTTCTACGAGCAGTACTTC. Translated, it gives CASSNGGQFYEQYF.

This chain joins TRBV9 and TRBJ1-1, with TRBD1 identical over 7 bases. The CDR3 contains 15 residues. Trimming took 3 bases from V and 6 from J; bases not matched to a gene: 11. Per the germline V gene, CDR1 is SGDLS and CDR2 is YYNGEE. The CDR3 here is CASSAGTVSLPEAFF. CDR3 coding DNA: TGTGCCAGCAGCGCAGGGACAGTTTCGTTACCTGAAGCTTTCTTT.

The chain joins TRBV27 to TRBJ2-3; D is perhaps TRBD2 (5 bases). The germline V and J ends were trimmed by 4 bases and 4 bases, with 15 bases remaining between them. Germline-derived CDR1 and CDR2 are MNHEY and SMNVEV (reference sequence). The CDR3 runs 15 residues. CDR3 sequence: CASSWSGVAADTQYF. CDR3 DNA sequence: TGTGCCAGCAGTTGGAGCGGAGTTGCGGCAGATACGCAGTATTTT.

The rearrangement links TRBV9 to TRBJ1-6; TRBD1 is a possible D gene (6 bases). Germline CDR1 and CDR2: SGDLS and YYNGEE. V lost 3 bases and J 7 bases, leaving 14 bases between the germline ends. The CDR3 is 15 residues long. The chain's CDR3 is CASSAGQGRNSPLHF. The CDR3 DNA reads TGTGCCAGCAGCGCAGGTCAGGGGCGGAATTCACCCCTCCACTTT.

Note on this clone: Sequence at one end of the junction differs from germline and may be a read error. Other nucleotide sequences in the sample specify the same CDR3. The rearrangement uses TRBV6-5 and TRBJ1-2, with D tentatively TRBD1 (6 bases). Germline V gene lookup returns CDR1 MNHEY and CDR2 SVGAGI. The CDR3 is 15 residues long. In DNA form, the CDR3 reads TGCGCCAGCAGTCGTTTACTACAGGGATCCTCTGGCTACACCTTC. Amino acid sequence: CASSRLLQGSSGYTF.

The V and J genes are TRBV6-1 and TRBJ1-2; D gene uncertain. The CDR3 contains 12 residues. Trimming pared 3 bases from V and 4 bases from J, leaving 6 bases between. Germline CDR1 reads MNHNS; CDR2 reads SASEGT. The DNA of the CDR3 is TGTGCCAGCAGTGACTCTCTCTATGGCTACACCTTC. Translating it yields CASSDSLYGYTF.